The present entry profiles one T cell receptor (beta chain) with its context. Antigen: not known. The assay was immunoSEQ multiplex PCR, and TCRdb's table has in-frame clones only and misses some. The data hold about 48,000 clones, with 88% observed a single time. After removal of 4 bases from V and 4 bases from J, the junction contained 15 bases not matched to a gene. The germline CDR1 and CDR2 sequences are MNHEY and SMNVEV (reference sequence). The CDR3 has 18 amino acids. This sample was taken from a study of OX40 agonist ivuxolimab in advanced cancers. Whole-study results and caveats: Relatively little clonal expansion, among the lowest observed, appeared in partial responders at 0.1-3.0 mg/kg.

The J gene is TRBJ1-4, the V gene TRBV27; 7 nucleotides match TRBD1. Here the sequenced sample was CD4+ or CD8+ T cells sorted from blood, taken in a trial of the OX40 agonist ivuxolimab. The sequence derives from an adult with an advanced solid tumor such as melanoma, head and neck, liver or kidney cancer. The CDR3 DNA sequence: TGTGCCAGCAGTTCGACAGGGCGGGGATTCGTCTATAATGAAAAACTGTTTTTT. Protein sequence: CASSSTGRGFVYNEKLFF.